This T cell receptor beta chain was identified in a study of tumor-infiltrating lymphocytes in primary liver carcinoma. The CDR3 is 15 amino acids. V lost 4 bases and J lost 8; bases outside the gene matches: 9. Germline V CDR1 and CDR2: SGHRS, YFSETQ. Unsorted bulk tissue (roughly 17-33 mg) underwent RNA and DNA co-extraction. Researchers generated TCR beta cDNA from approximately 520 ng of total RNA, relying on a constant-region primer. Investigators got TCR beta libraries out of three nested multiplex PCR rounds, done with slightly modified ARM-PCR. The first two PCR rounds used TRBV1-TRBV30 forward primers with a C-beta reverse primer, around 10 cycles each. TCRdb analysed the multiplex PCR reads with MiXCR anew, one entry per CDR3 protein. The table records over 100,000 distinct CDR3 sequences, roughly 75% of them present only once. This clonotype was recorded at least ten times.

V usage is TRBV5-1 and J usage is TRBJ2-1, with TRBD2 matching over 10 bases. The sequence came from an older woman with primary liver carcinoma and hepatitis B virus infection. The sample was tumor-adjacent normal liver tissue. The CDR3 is CASSESSGSFDEQFF. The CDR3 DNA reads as TGCGCCAGCAGCGAGTCTAGCGGGAGCTTTGATGAGCAGTTCTTC.